These 23 T cell receptor beta chains share one sample of origin, sequenced in a study of blood T cell repertoires in COVID-19. The assay was immunoSEQ multiplex PCR, and TCRdb's table has in-frame clones only and misses some. The table lists about 97,000 clones, 70% to 90% of them singletons. The source material was peripheral blood. These receptors all come from a human donor in a cohort sampled during active COVID-19.

The chain couples TRBV5-5 to TRBJ1-1; no definite D call. V lost 0 bases and J 11 bases, leaving 14 bases between the germline ends. The CDR3 has 13 residues. CDR1 SGHKS and CDR2 YYEKEE come from the germline V gene (reference sequence). The CDR3 bases are TGTGCCAGCAGCTTGGTTGTTAACGGTGAGGCTTTCTTT. This encodes CASSLVVNGEAFF. Full variable domain (remainder filled in from reference TRBV5-5 and TRBJ1-1): DAGVTQSPTHLIKTRGQQVTLRCSPISGHKSVSWYQQVLGQGPQFIFQYYEKEERGRGNFPDRFSARQFPNYSSELNVNALLLGDSALYLCASSLVVNGEAFFGQGTRLTVV.

V is TRBV6-5 and J is TRBJ2-1; 12 nucleotides match TRBD2. The V segment lost 0 bases and the J segment 12 bases; nucleotides outside the gene matches: 6. This CDR3 spans 15 amino acids. CDR1 is MNHEY and CDR2 is SVGAGI in the germline V gene. The DNA of the CDR3 is TGTGCCAGCAGTTACTCTCTACTAGCGGGAGGTGGGCAGTTCTTC. Its translation: CASSYSLLAGGGQFF.

The CDR3 spells CAITSDRGLGSEAFF. The CDR3, as DNA: TGTGCCATCACTTCGGACAGGGGGCTAGGCTCTGAAGCTTTCTTT. V is TRBV10-3 and J is TRBJ1-1; 11 positions match TRBD1. The CDR3 consists of 15 residues. V lost 7 bases, J lost 6 bases, and 10 bases stayed unmatched. The V gene's germline CDR1 is ENHRY and CDR2 SYGVKD.

The chain uses TRBV9 and TRBJ2-3, with 9 bases matching TRBD2. This CDR3 is 16 amino acids long. The germline CDR1 and CDR2 sequences are SGDLS and YYNGEE. V dropped 4 bases and J dropped 4; count of bases not matched to a gene: 10. CDR3 in DNA: TGTGCCAGCAGCATGAGAATAGCGGGAGTCTCAGATACGCAGTATTTT. It yields the protein CASSMRIAGVSDTQYF.

The chain recombines TRBV28 with TRBJ2-5; a possible D gene is TRBD2 (6 bases). V was shortened by 3 bases and J by 4 bases, with 21 bases between the two germline ends. Germline V gives CDR1 MDHEN, CDR2 SYDVKM. The CDR3 has 17 amino acids. The CDR3 DNA reads as TGTGCCAGCAGTTTGGAGAAAGCCGGGGGAACAGTAGAGACCCAGTACTTC. Its protein product is CASSLEKAGGTVETQYF.

The chain carries TRBV7-4 and TRBJ1-2; no definite D call. CDR3 length: 13 amino acids. Trimming pared 4 bases from V and 6 bases from J, leaving 12 bases between. Germline V gene lookup returns CDR1 SGHVT and CDR2 SQSDAQ. The CDR3, as DNA: TGTGCCAGCAGCTCGCGGGGAGGAGATGGCTACACCTTC. It specifies CASSSRGGDGYTF.

This rearrangement joins TRBV9 to TRBJ1-1, with D perhaps TRBD1 (6 bases). Trimming removed 3 bases at V and 5 bases at J, with 17 bases between. The CDR3 has 15 residues. Per the germline V gene, CDR1 is SGDLS and CDR2 is YYNGEE. The CDR3 coding sequence is TGTGCCAGCAGCGCCCGGCGGGGGGCTTTTACTGAAGCTTTCTTT. Its translation: CASSARRGAFTEAFF.

The V and J genes are TRBV15 and TRBJ2-1, with 9 nucleotides matching TRBD2. The CDR3 runs 17 residues. CDR1 LNHNV and CDR2 YYDKDF come from the germline V gene (reference sequence). Trimming took 0 bases from V and 7 from J; bases not matched to a gene: 10. This chain's CDR3 is CATSRDLWREGRNEQFF. DNA of the CDR3: TGTGCCACCAGCAGAGATCTTTGGCGGGAGGGCCGAAATGAGCAGTTCTTC.

This clone came up a few times. The chain carries TRBV13 and TRBJ2-1; a possible D gene is TRBD2 (6 bases). Germline V gene sequence: CDR1 PRHDT, CDR2 FYEKMQ (reference sequence). The length of the CDR3 is 19 residues. Trimming removed 3 bases from V and 10 bases from J, with 31 bases in between. The CDR3 coding sequence is TGTGCCAGCAGCTTTTCGGAGTTTATGAGGCAGCGGGCAAAGGGGGAGCAGTTCTTC. It codes for CASSFSEFMRQRAKGEQFF.

The genes are TRBV5-5 and TRBJ1-5; D is possibly TRBD1 (5 bases). The germline V and J ends were trimmed by 5 bases and 2 bases, with 14 bases remaining between them. CDR3 length: 15 residues. The germline V gene has CDR1 SGHKS and CDR2 YYEKEE (reference sequence). The CDR3 region has the DNA TGTGCCAGCAGTTCATCAGGGTTCGGCAATCAGCCCCAGCATTTT. This encodes CASSSSGFGNQPQHF.

The J gene is TRBJ1-2, the V gene TRBV5-1; 11 bases line up with TRBD1. The germline gives CDR1 SGHRS, CDR2 YFSETQ. The J segment lost 4 bases and the V segment lost 4 bases, leaving 6 bases of the junction unmatched. This CDR3 is 15 amino acids long. CDR3 sequence (DNA): TGCGCCAGCAGCCCCTCCGGGACAGGGGGCTATGGCTACACCTTC. The encoded protein is CASSPSGTGGYGYTF.

The chain joins TRBV20-1 to TRBJ1-1; D ambiguous. V gave up 3 bases and J gave up 0 bases, with 11 bases separating them. The CDR3 length is 14 residues. Looked up from germline, CDR1 is DFQATT and CDR2 is SNEGSKA (reference sequence). The CDR3 DNA is TGCAGTGCTAGTTGGCGACACTTGAACACTGAAGCTTTCTTT. Its translation is CSASWRHLNTEAFF.

The chain uses TRBV7-2 and TRBJ2-4; TRBD2 matches 8 bases. CDR3 length equals 15 residues. The germline V gene encodes CDR1 SGHTA and CDR2 FQGNSA. J was trimmed by 8 bases and V by 1 base; bases with no gene match: 7. The CDR3 region is CASSLGAGGRDIQYF. The CDR3, as DNA: TGTGCCAGCAGCTTAGGGGCGGGGGGCCGAGACATTCAGTACTTC.

The rearrangement joins TRBV3-1 (or the pseudogene TRBV3-2) to TRBJ2-2; tentatively, D is TRBD2 (5 bases). This CDR3 is built from 17 residues. In germline, CDR1 is LGHDT, CDR2 YNNKEL (reference sequence). The V and J ends lost 0 bases and 3 bases respectively, with 14 bases between them. In DNA, the CDR3 is TGTGCCAGCAGCCAAGAGCTCGGGCGGGCGTACACCGGGGAGCTGTTTTTT. As protein: CASSQELGRAYTGELFF.

This chain uses TRBV5-1 with TRBJ1-2; 8 nucleotides align to TRBD1. This CDR3 spans 14 amino acids. Looked up from germline, CDR1 is SGHRS and CDR2 is YFSETQ. Trimming at V came to 4 bases and at J to 3 bases, leaving 5 bases not matched to a gene. In nucleotides, the CDR3 is TGCGCCAGCAGCCCGCAGGGGGCGGACTATGGCTACACCTTC. Its protein product is CASSPQGADYGYTF. The variable domain in full, with the rest retrieved from reference TRBV5-1 and TRBJ1-2, is KAGVTQTPRYLIKTRGQQVTLSCSPISGHRSVSWYQQTPGQGLQFLFEYFSETQRNKGNFPGRFSGRQFSNSRSEMNVSTLELGDSALYLCASSPQGADYGYTFGSGTRLTVV.

The chain carries TRBV5-1 and TRBJ2-3, with D maybe TRBD2 (6 bases). CDR3 size: 16 residues. The germline V gene encodes CDR1 SGHRS and CDR2 YFSETQ. V lost 0 bases and J lost 0, with 11 bases in between. CDR3 DNA: TGCGCCAGCAGCTTGGATGGGGACTTGAGCACAGATACGCAGTATTTT. The encoded protein is CASSLDGDLSTDTQYF.

The chain is built from TRBV28 and TRBJ1-1; D gene uncertain. Per the germline V gene, CDR1 is MDHEN and CDR2 is SYDVKM. The CDR3 totals 13 residues. Trimming took 3 bases from V and 6 from J, leaving 11 bases between them. The CDR3 DNA follows: TGTGCCAGCAGTTTGGAGTTAGGCGCTGAAGCTTTCTTT. Its translation: CASSLELGAEAFF.

The CDR3 protein is CASALRLSEPGLAGGDSDNEQFF. CDR3 nucleotides: TGTGCCAGCGCCCTCCGCCTCTCAGAACCGGGACTAGCGGGAGGCGATTCTGACAATGAGCAGTTCTTC. This chain joins TRBV28 and TRBJ2-1, with 15 bases identical to TRBD2. Germline loops: CDR1 MDHEN, CDR2 SYDVKM. The CDR3 spans 23 residues. Unmatched junction bases numbered 28, after V lost 8 bases and J lost 5 bases. The full variable domain, completed using reference TRBV28 and TRBJ2-1, is DVKVTQSSRYLVKRTGEKVFLECVQDMDHENMFWYRQDPGLGLRLIYFSYDVKMKEKGDIPEGYSVSREKKERFSLILESASTNQTSMYLCASALRLSEPGLAGGDSDNEQFFGPGTRLTVL.

The chain employs TRBV6-6 and TRBJ1-2; TRBD1 is a possible D gene (6 bases). From germline, CDR1 is MNHNY and CDR2 SVGAGI (reference sequence). V lost 2 bases and J lost 4, with 11 bases in between. This CDR3 contains 14 residues. The CDR3 here is CASSYRGNGYGYTF. For the CDR3, the DNA is TGTGCCAGCAGTTACAGGGGGAACGGCTATGGCTACACCTTC.

As DNA, the CDR3 is TGTGCCAGCAGCTTAGCGCCAGGGGATGGCACCGGGGAGCTGTTTTTT. It specifies CASSLAPGDGTGELFF. The V gene is TRBV7-6, the J gene TRBJ2-2; maybe TRBD1 (6 bases). Per the germline V gene, CDR1 is SGHVS and CDR2 is FNYEAQ. This CDR3 contains 16 residues. Deletions cut 0 bases from V and 4 bases from J, with 12 bases between.

V gene TRBV6-5 combines with J gene TRBJ2-5; 7 nucleotides line up with TRBD1. The CDR3 spans 15 residues. The V gene's germline CDR1 is MNHEY and CDR2 SVGAGI. V gave up 5 bases and J gave up 5 bases; unmatched junction bases: 11. The CDR3 nucleotides read TGTGCCAGCAGTCGACAGGGATTGAGGGGGGAGACCCAGTACTTC. It codes for CASSRQGLRGETQYF.

The CDR3 DNA is TGCAGTGCCGGCCCGGGTTGGCCCCAGCATTTT. Translated: CSAGPGWPQHF. This rearrangement joins TRBV20-1 to TRBJ1-5, with D uncertain. The CDR3 totals 11 residues. In germline, CDR1 is DFQATT, CDR2 SNEGSKA (reference sequence). The V end lost 6 bases, the J end lost 9 bases, and 12 bases lay between the germline ends.

The V gene is TRBV6-5, the J gene TRBJ1-6; maybe TRBD1 (6 bases). This CDR3 comprises 14 residues. V was shortened by 7 bases and J by 10 bases, with 17 bases between the two germline ends. Germline lookup yields CDR1 MNHEY and CDR2 SVGAGI. The CDR3 reads CASTGGQTWSPLHF. The DNA of the CDR3 is TGTGCCAGCACCGGAGGACAGACGTGGTCACCCCTCCACTTT.